Presented here are 16 T cell receptor beta chains from one specimen sequenced in a study of identical twins. In TCRdb, the 5' RACE reads were re-called with MiXCR into one record per CDR3 protein. There are hundreds of thousands of distinct CDR3 sequences in the sample; less than 25% occur only once, and about 2.9% lies in the top ten. These data were also filed under a second study, of T cells expressing NK-cell markers.

Source material: CD4+ T cells sorted from blood. These receptors came from a woman between 18 and 29 years old in good health.

There are a few counts of this clonotype. The gene calls are TRBV11-2 and TRBJ2-1; 8 nucleotides line up with TRBD2. CDR1 and CDR2 (germline): SGHAT, FQNNGV. V shed 2 bases and J 6 bases; nucleotides not matched to a gene: 9. The CDR3 contains 16 residues. The CDR3 sequence is CASSLRGAGGSNEQFF. Here the CDR3 DNA reads TGTGCCAGCAGCTTACGGGGCGCGGGAGGAAGCAATGAGCAGTTCTTC. The whole variable domain, remainder taken from reference TRBV11-2 and TRBJ2-1, is EAGVAQSPRYKIIEKRQSVAFWCNPISGHATLYWYQQILGQGPKLLIQFQNNGVVDDSQLPKDRFSAERLKGVDSTLKIQPAKLEDSAVYLCASSLRGAGGSNEQFFGPGTRLTVL.

This clonotype was found a few times. The chain employs TRBV20-1 and TRBJ2-1; weak D call: TRBD2 (6 bases). Per the germline V gene, CDR1 is DFQATT and CDR2 is SNEGSKA (reference sequence). The CDR3 is made up of 14 amino acids. Trimming left V 6 bases short and J 5 bases short, with 17 bases between. CDR3 loop: CSAALWGGNNEQFF. CDR3 coding DNA: TGCAGTGCCGCCCTGTGGGGCGGGAACAATGAGCAGTTCTTC.

This clonotype was counted a few times. V and J are TRBV20-1 and TRBJ2-4, with 7 nucleotides matching TRBD2. CDR3 length: 10 amino acids. Trimming cost V 7 bases and J 8 bases; bases outside gene matches: 2. Germline CDR1 is DFQATT and CDR2 is SNEGSKA (reference sequence). The CDR3 nucleotides are TGCAGTGGGGGGAGGGACATTCAGTACTTC. Amino acids: CSGGRDIQYF.

V gene TRBV24-1 combines with J gene TRBJ2-2; D remains ambiguous. The CDR3 totals 14 residues. CDR1 and CDR2 from the germline V gene are KGHDR and SFDVKD. The V end lost 4 bases, the J end lost 5 bases, and 10 bases lay between the germline ends. The CDR3 here is CATSDPTRTGELFF. In DNA form, the CDR3 reads TGTGCCACCAGTGACCCTACCCGGACCGGGGAGCTGTTTTTT.

This clonotype came up a few times. The CDR3 region has the DNA TGCAGTGCAGAAAAAAGGGATGAGCAGTTCTTC. It specifies CSAEKRDEQFF. The chain carries TRBV20-1 and TRBJ2-1; D ambiguous. Germline loops: CDR1 DFQATT, CDR2 SNEGSKA (reference sequence). V dropped 6 bases and J dropped 8 bases, with 11 bases sitting between them. This CDR3 contains 11 residues.

This chain links TRBV27 with TRBJ2-6; D unresolved. The CDR3 spans 14 residues. V was cut by 5 bases and J by 0 bases, with 5 bases left in between. Per the germline V gene, CDR1 is MNHEY and CDR2 is SMNVEV (reference sequence). The DNA for the CDR3 is TGTGCCAGCAGTCCCTACTCTGGGGCCAACGTCCTGACTTTC. This sequence encodes CASSPYSGANVLTF. Full variable domain (rest looked up from reference TRBV27 and TRBJ2-6): EAQVTQNPRYLITVTGKKLTVTCSQNMNHEYMSWYRQDPGLGLRQIYYSMNVEVTDKGDVPEGYKVSRKEKRNFPLILESPSPNQTSLYFCASSPYSGANVLTFGAGSRLTVL.

This clonotype was detected only a few times. The chain employs TRBV5-1 and TRBJ2-3; the match to TRBD1 covers 7 bases. The CDR3 extends over 15 amino acids. Germline V lookup: CDR1 SGHRS, CDR2 YFSETQ. V was clipped by 5 bases and J by 3 bases; unmatched bases: 9. The chain's CDR3 is CASRVSGQQTDTQYF. The CDR3 coding sequence is TGCGCCAGCAGGGTGTCGGGACAGCAAACAGATACGCAGTATTTT.

This clonotype was found a few times. The V and J genes are TRBV19 and TRBJ2-5; perhaps D is TRBD1 or TRBD2 (6 bases each). This CDR3 is built from 14 residues. From germline, CDR1 is LNHDA and CDR2 SQIVND (reference sequence). Trimming stripped 1 base from V and 4 bases from J, with 10 bases between. As DNA, the CDR3 is TGTGCCAGTAGTATAGCGGGGGCTCGAGAGACCCAGTACTTC. Its translation is CASSIAGARETQYF.

There are many counts of this clonotype. The chain employs TRBV5-1 and TRBJ2-7; D remains unclear. The CDR3 contains 12 residues. Germline V gene lookup returns CDR1 SGHRS and CDR2 YFSETQ. Trimming took off 4 bases at V and 0 bases at J, with 5 bases between the two ends. The CDR3 bases are TGCGCCAGCAGCGCCAGCTCCTACGAGCAGTACTTC. Amino acid sequence: CASSASSYEQYF.

This clonotype was detected only a few times. The chain has TRBV7-6 and TRBJ2-1; 12 bases align to TRBD2. The CDR3 extends over 17 amino acids. V was clipped by 3 bases and J by 4 bases; unmatched bases: 7. Per the germline V gene, CDR1 is SGHVS and CDR2 is FNYEAQ. The chain's CDR3 is CASSFSPSGRGYNEQFF. In DNA form, the CDR3 reads TGTGCCAGCAGCTTTTCCCCTAGCGGGAGGGGGTACAATGAGCAGTTCTTC.

V gene TRBV7-2 combines with J gene TRBJ2-3; the D is unclear. The ends were cut back, 2 bases at V and 0 bases at J, with 9 bases in the middle. Germline V gene data show CDR1 as SGHTA and CDR2 as FQGNSA. The CDR3 is 15 amino acids. The DNA of the CDR3 is TGTGCCAGCAGCTTATTTCAGCCTAGCACAGATACGCAGTATTTT. Residues: CASSLFQPSTDTQYF.

The chain has TRBV9 and TRBJ2-3; 9 bases match TRBD2. This CDR3 contains 16 residues. J gave up 4 bases and V 3 bases, and 9 bases lay outside the gene matches. The germline V gene encodes CDR1 SGDLS and CDR2 YYNGEE. The CDR3 sequence is CASSATPAGGSDTQYF. In DNA, the CDR3 is TGTGCCAGCAGCGCCACCCCAGCGGGGGGATCAGATACGCAGTATTTT.

This clonotype was counted between two and nine times. V is TRBV5-6 and J is TRBJ2-3, with 7 bases fitting TRBD2. CDR1 and CDR2 (germline): SGHDT, YYEEEE. There are 13 residues in the CDR3. Trimming removed 5 bases from V and 4 bases from J; junction bases left unmatched: 4. CDR3: CASRWRGSDTQYF. The DNA for the CDR3 is TGTGCCAGCAGGTGGCGGGGGTCAGATACGCAGTATTTT.

This clonotype has only a few counts. The V and J genes are TRBV2 and TRBJ2-2; TRBD1 is a possible D gene (5 bases). This CDR3 is 15 amino acids long. V lost 4 bases and J lost 3, with 12 bases in between. Germline assignment: CDR1 SNHLY and CDR2 FYNNEI. The CDR3 DNA reads as TGTGCCAGCAGTGCCCGACAGCAATACACCGGGGAGCTGTTTTTT. Translating it yields CASSARQQYTGELFF.

The rearrangement uses TRBV20-1 and TRBJ2-1; 8 bases are shared with TRBD2. Germline V gene data show CDR1 as DFQATT and CDR2 as SNEGSKA (reference sequence). Germline trimming cut 5 bases from V and 6 bases from J; bases unmatched to any gene: 9. The CDR3 spans 14 residues. The DNA of the CDR3 is TGCAGTGCTCAAGGGACTAGGGTCATCAATGAGCAGTTCTTC. This encodes CSAQGTRVINEQFF.

Many counts were recorded for this clonotype. This chain uses TRBV12-3 or TRBV12-4 with TRBJ1-1; no definite D call. The ends were cut back, 2 bases at V and 6 bases at J, with 4 bases in the middle. The CDR3 contains 11 residues. CDR3 in amino acids: CASSLRSEAFF. CDR3 bases: TGTGCCAGCAGTTTAAGATCTGAAGCTTTCTTT.